Listed below are T cell receptor beta chains from one sample, sequenced in a study of T and B cells in COVID-19 patients. TCRdb itself ran the multiplex PCR reads through MiXCR, one entry per CDR3 protein. The table lists more than 9,000 distinct CDR3 sequences, 25% to 30% of them singletons, with around 29% in the top ten. Material: blood. The receptors were gathered from a human donor who had recovered from COVID-19. The CDR3 runs from the conserved cysteine through the conserved F or W. Fields, in order: D gene, V gene, clone size, J gene, CDR3 DNA, CDR3 protein. A D gene is named only where the DNA matches it firmly. Where a row states a size, it is once, few, many or the class of an expanded clone; other rows omit it.

TRBD1	TRBV29-1	once	TRBJ1-2	TGCAGCGTTAGAGCCGGGACAGGGTCCTATGGCTACACCTTC	CSVRAGTGSYGYTF
.	TRBV6-5	medium-sized	TRBJ1-4	TGTGCCAGCAGTTACTCGACGGGGGCTCGGGAAAAACTGTTTTTT	CASSYSTGAREKLFF
TRBD2	TRBV10-3	few	TRBJ2-2	TGTGCCATCGGGGGGGAGAGGTGGACCGGGGAGCTGTTTTTT	CAIGGERWTGELFF
TRBD1	TRBV11-1	few	TRBJ2-3	TGTGCCAGCAGCACTGGACAGGGACCAGATACGCAGTATTTT	CASSTGQGPDTQYF
.	TRBV29-1	medium-sized	TRBJ1-1	TGCAGCGTTGAAGACACAGGGAGTGAAGCTTTCTTT	CSVEDTGSEAFF
TRBD2	TRBV6-5	.	TRBJ2-1	TGTGTTAGCAGTTTTCGCCTAGCGGTAAATGAGCAGTTCTTC	CVSSFRLAVNEQFF
.	TRBV6-5	many	TRBJ1-2	TGTGCCAGCAGCGGAACAGGGAACTATGGCTACACCTTC	CASSGTGNYGYTF
.	TRBV4-2	.	TRBJ2-3	TGTGCCAGCAGCCCTAATCCAGGAACCTCTGGCACAGATACGCAGTATTTT	CASSPNPGTSGTDTQYF
TRBD1	TRBV7-9	few	TRBJ1-2	TGTGCCAGCAGCTTAGATCGAGGGACAGGGGGCTATGGCTACACCTTC	CASSLDRGTGGYGYTF
TRBD1	TRBV13	many	TRBJ1-2	TGTGCCAGCAGCCTGGGGACAGGGGGCTATGGCTACACCTTC	CASSLGTGGYGYTF
.	TRBV6-5	medium-sized	TRBJ1-2	TGTGCCAGCACGGCGCGGGCTAACTATGGCTACACCTTC	CASTARANYGYTF
.	TRBV7-2	.	TRBJ1-6	TGTGCCAGCAGCCGGGGAGGGGAGAATTCACCCCTCCACTTT	CASSRGGENSPLHF
TRBD1	TRBV30	.	TRBJ1-6	TGTGCCTGGAGTCTTCTTCGGACAGGGGCGGGTAATTCACCCCTCCACTTT	CAWSLLRTGAGNSPLHF
TRBD1	TRBV30	few	TRBJ2-7	TGTGCCAGCAGCTTAGTCGGCCAGGGGGCGTACGAGCAGTACTTC	CASSLVGQGAYEQYF
.	TRBV30	medium-sized	TRBJ2-7	TGTGCCTGGAGGGATAACAGGAGGAACGAGCAGTACTTC	CAWRDNRRNEQYF
TRBD2	TRBV19	.	TRBJ2-7	TGTGCCAGTAGTATAACGCGGACTAGCGGGGAGTACGAGCAGTACTTC	CASSITRTSGEYEQYF
.	TRBV27	many	TRBJ1-4	TGTGCCAGCAGTTTAGGGGGATGGTTAAATGAAAAACTGTTTTTT	CASSLGGWLNEKLFF
TRBD2	TRBV18	.	TRBJ2-5	TGTGCCAGCTCACCACCGGGGGGGTTCGTGCAAGAGACCCAGTACTTC	CASSPPGGFVQETQYF
.	TRBV19	medium-sized	TRBJ2-5	TGTGCCAGTACCACGGGGAACCAAGAGACCCAGTACTTC	CASTTGNQETQYF
TRBD2	TRBV6-5	medium-sized	TRBJ2-5	TGTGCCAGCAGTTACGGCGGACTAGCGGGAGGGATGGAGACCCAGTACTTC	CASSYGGLAGGMETQYF
.	TRBV5-1	.	TRBJ2-2	TGCGCCAGCAGCTTGGTTCCAGGGGGGACCGGGGAGCTGTTTTTT	CASSLVPGGTGELFF
TRBD1	TRBV30	medium-sized	TRBJ1-3	TGTGCCTGGAGTGTACACAGGGGGCCTGGGAACACCATATATTTT	CAWSVHRGPGNTIYF
TRBD2	TRBV27	medium-sized	TRBJ2-1	TGTGCCAGCATTCTACGGGTGGGAGGGTGGAATGAGCAGTTCTTC	CASILRVGGWNEQFF
.	TRBV6-5	medium-sized	TRBJ1-2	TGTGCCAGCAGTTACGACCGATACGATGGCTACACCTTC	CASSYDRYDGYTF
.	TRBV6-2/TRBV6-3	medium-sized	TRBJ2-3	TGTGCCAGCAGACGCGTGGGGACAGATACGCAGTATTTT	CASRRVGTDTQYF
TRBD1	TRBV6-5	.	TRBJ1-1	TGTGCCAGCGCTACGACAGGGACCATAAACACTGAAGCTTTCTTT	CASATTGTINTEAFF
TRBD1	TRBV30	.	TRBJ1-1	TGTGCCTGGGTAAATACAGGGGGGGTTGGTGAAGCTTTCTTT	CAWVNTGGVGEAFF
.	TRBV7-9	.	TRBJ1-2	TGTGCCAGCAGCTTAGCCGGGGCGGGTAACTATGGCTACACCTTC	CASSLAGAGNYGYTF
TRBD2	TRBV19	medium-sized	TRBJ2-3	TGTGCCAGTACTACGGGACTAGCGGGGCCGGAGGCTTATACGCAGTATTTT	CASTTGLAGPEAYTQYF
TRBD2	TRBV7-6	many	TRBJ2-5	TGTGCCAGCAGCTTAGCGCCTAGCGGGGTCCAAGAGACCCAGTACTTC	CASSLAPSGVQETQYF
TRBD1	TRBV19	.	TRBJ1-5	TGTGCCAGTAGTAAGGACAGGGGGGGTGGATATCAGCCCCAGCATTTT	CASSKDRGGGYQPQHF
TRBD2	TRBV30	many	TRBJ2-3	TGTGCCTGGAGTAGACGGGGGGTAACAGATACGCAGTATTTT	CAWSRRGVTDTQYF
TRBD2	TRBV7-9	few	TRBJ2-1	TGTGCCAGCAGCTTAGCGGGGGGGAATGAGCAGTTCTTC	CASSLAGGNEQFF
TRBD1	TRBV30	many	TRBJ1-6	TGTGCCTGGGGGACAGGGAGCTCCTATAATTCACCCCTCCACTTT	CAWGTGSSYNSPLHF
.	TRBV19	medium-sized	TRBJ2-7	TGTGCCCCCAGACCGGGCGGAAACCGCTCCTCCTACGAGCAGTACTTC	CAPRPGGNRSSYEQYF
TRBD2	TRBV6-1	.	TRBJ2-1	TGTGCCAGCAGGGGCGGGAGGGCCGGGTACAATGAGCAGTTCTTC	CASRGGRAGYNEQFF
TRBD2	TRBV20-1	few	TRBJ2-7	TGCAGTGCAGCGCGGGGGGGGCTGAGCTCCTACGAGCAGTACTTC	CSAARGGLSSYEQYF
.	TRBV7-6	.	TRBJ1-1	TGTGCCAGCAGCTTAGCAGGGGGGCAGACTGAAGCTTTCTTT	CASSLAGGQTEAFF
TRBD1	TRBV19	medium-sized	TRBJ1-1	TGTGCCAGTGGGGACAGGAACACTGAAGCTTTCTTT	CASGDRNTEAFF
TRBD1	TRBV29-1	.	TRBJ1-1	TGCAGCGTTAGACCCGGGACAGGGACTTATGGCACTGAAGCTTTCTTT	CSVRPGTGTYGTEAFF
.	TRBV5-1	few	TRBJ1-2	TGCGCCAGCAGCTTGGGTTGGTCAGGGGATGGCTACACCTTC	CASSLGWSGDGYTF
TRBD2	TRBV7-6	.	TRBJ2-1	TGTGCCAGCAGCTTGAGGCTAGCGGGGAACAATGAGCAGTTCTTC	CASSLRLAGNNEQFF
.	TRBV18	.	TRBJ1-1	TGTGCCAGCTCACTCGGCACCAACACTGAAGCTTTCTTT	CASSLGTNTEAFF
TRBD1	TRBV20-1	once	TRBJ2-3	TGCAGTGCTAGAACCGGGACAGGGCGCGCAGATACGCAGTATTTT	CSARTGTGRADTQYF
TRBD1	TRBV15	many	TRBJ1-2	TGTGCCACCAGCAGGGGGGACAGGAACTATGGCTACACCTTC	CATSRGDRNYGYTF
.	TRBV27	medium-sized	TRBJ2-7	TGTGCCAGCAGCATTTCCGGGACAAACTACGAGCAGTACTTC	CASSISGTNYEQYF
.	TRBV28	.	TRBJ2-3	TGTGCCAGCAGTTTACTGTACCAGGATACGCAGTATTTT	CASSLLYQDTQYF
TRBD1	TRBV6-1	.	TRBJ1-1	TGTGCCAGCAACCTACAGGGGGCGCCCACTGAAGCTTTCTTT	CASNLQGAPTEAFF
.	TRBV7-6	few	TRBJ1-6	TGTGCCAGCAGCTTAGCCGGAGGGAATTCACCCCTCCACTTT	CASSLAGGNSPLHF
TRBD2	TRBV12-3/TRBV12-4	medium-sized	TRBJ2-1	TGTGCCAGCAGCACGGGACTAGCGGGAGAGGATGAGCAGTTCTTC	CASSTGLAGEDEQFF
.	TRBV6-2/TRBV6-3	.	TRBJ1-5	TGTGCCACCCTGACCGCGGGCGGACATCAGCCCCAGCATTTT	CATLTAGGHQPQHF
TRBD1	TRBV30	.	TRBJ2-7	TGTGCCTGGAGTGTACGGGGCAGGGGGCCCTACGAGCAGTACTTC	CAWSVRGRGPYEQYF
TRBD2	TRBV4-2	.	TRBJ2-2	TGTGCCAGCAGCCAAGTTGCGGGGGAGAACACCGGGGAGCTGTTTTTT	CASSQVAGENTGELFF
.	TRBV7-6	.	TRBJ2-7	TGTGCCAGCAGCCCACAGAATACAAACGAGCAGTACTTC	CASSPQNTNEQYF
.	TRBV27	.	TRBJ1-2	TGTGCCAGCAGTTTAGGGGGGGCTCAAGGCTACACCTTC	CASSLGGAQGYTF
TRBD1	TRBV5-1	few	TRBJ2-2	TGCGCCAGCAGCTTGGTCGGGACAGAACACACCGGGGAGCTGTTTTTT	CASSLVGTEHTGELFF